The rows below give T cell receptor beta chains drawn from one sample of a study of T cell changes during pregnancy in multiple sclerosis. The method was immunoSEQ multiplex PCR; TCRdb's version includes in-frame clones alone and lacks a portion of them. This repertoire shows around 100,000 clones, 92% found once; its top ten account for about 0.9%. Sequenced material: peripheral blood, taken after pregnancy. Source of these receptors: a female donor with multiple sclerosis, enrolled in a pregnancy study. Both conserved end residues are part of each CDR3. Expanded clones get a size class; other rows say once, few or many, or leave the size out.

j_call clone_size v_call cdr3_aa
TRBJ2-1 NA TRBV5-1 CASSPLRGGLGDEQFF
TRBJ2-3 NA TRBV18 CASSPGRAADTQYF
TRBJ2-3 NA TRBV29-1 CSVEGLASAPGDTQYF
TRBJ1-3 NA TRBV5-1 CASSLSTGGSGNTIYF
TRBJ1-1 NA TRBV6-5 CASSYHPRGTEAFF
TRBJ2-5 NA TRBV28 CASSRRVAGVQETQYF
TRBJ1-4 NA TRBV25-1 CASSELSGGGGNEKLFF
TRBJ1-2 NA TRBV5-8 CASSPDRYYGYTF
TRBJ2-5 once TRBV5-1 CASSLEGQETQYF
TRBJ2-7 NA TRBV5-1 CASSRDYEQYF
TRBJ2-3 once TRBV9 CASSVEGGTDTQYF
TRBJ2-2 NA TRBV7-2 CASSLRRLSNTGELFF
TRBJ1-1 once TRBV19 CASSIMGGTGNEAFF
TRBJ2-5 NA TRBV2 CASSDDRGRTQYF
TRBJ2-1 NA TRBV7-9 CASSFDISPNEQFF
TRBJ1-5 NA TRBV9 CASSVTGAINQPQHF
TRBJ2-3 NA TRBV4-2 CASSQEREEFLDTQYF
TRBJ1-2 NA TRBV30 CAWSYRDYGYTF
TRBJ2-7 once TRBV18 CASSNRDSTYEQYF
TRBJ2-6 once TRBV7-9 CASGRTVGSGANVLTF
TRBJ2-6 NA TRBV4-2 CASSQVVKDSPSGANVLTF
TRBJ1-5 NA TRBV7-5 CVRSSSVLNQPQHF
TRBJ1-1 NA TRBV5-1 CASSLARGRTEAFF
TRBJ2-2 NA TRBV6-6 CASRPRGTGELFF
TRBJ2-3 NA TRBV9 CASSARLDGADTQYF
TRBJ1-1 once TRBV6-1 CASSVRGGVKTEAFF
TRBJ2-1 NA TRBV7-8 CASSHPGSERSNEQFF
TRBJ1-1 NA TRBV4-1 CASSQFMDISNTEAFF
TRBJ2-3 NA TRBV7-3 CASSLRGGRSDTQYF
TRBJ1-2 NA TRBV19 CASSRGQGYGYTF
TRBJ1-5 NA TRBV28 CASSSQTGGNQPQHF
TRBJ2-7 NA TRBV28 CASHHPGDEQYF
TRBJ1-1 NA TRBV7-9 CASSLDEPGFAFF
TRBJ2-7 NA TRBV27 CASSKRTSGKAYEQYF
TRBJ1-1 once TRBV5-4 CASSLGRSGHNTEAFF
TRBJ2-7 NA TRBV27 CASTSRTGPYEQYF
TRBJ1-5 NA TRBV7-2 CASSPRQGRNQPQHF
TRBJ2-1 NA TRBV6-5 CASSYRGAEQFF
TRBJ2-3 NA TRBV10-3 CAIRQTSGRAGDTQYF
TRBJ1-5 NA TRBV5-1 CASRPGRESNQPQHF
TRBJ2-7 NA TRBV5-1 CASSFRGGSSYEQYF
TRBJ2-2 NA TRBV5-8 CASTRNSERTGELFF
TRBJ2-1 NA TRBV11-2 CASSLDFGTGGEEQFF
TRBJ2-3 NA TRBV5-4 CASSLGLRTDTQYF
TRBJ2-1 NA TRBV7-3 CASSSSGGTYNEQFF